This record looks at one T cell receptor beta chain sequence and its context. The target antigen is unknown. Trimming removed 5 bases from V and 6 bases from J, with 17 bases in between. Germline assignment: CDR1 LNHDA and CDR2 SQIVND (reference sequence). The CDR3 totals 15 residues. Repertoires were generated with immunoSEQ multiplex PCR, while TCRdb's copy carries only in-frame clones and drops some. The top ten hold 8.5% to 9% of the sample, which has roughly 87,000 clones, 92% seen once. This sample is drawn from a study of OX40 agonist ivuxolimab in advanced cancers. General study results and limits: Not determined was the antigen specificity of the expanded peripheral T cells.

The sample here was CD4+ or CD8+ T cells sorted from blood, taken in a trial of the OX40 agonist ivuxolimab. The chain recombines TRBV19 with TRBJ2-1; possible D gene TRBD1, 6 bases. This TCR came from an adult with an advanced solid tumor such as melanoma, head and neck, liver or kidney cancer. The CDR3 loop reads CASSGGQPWGNEQFF. CDR3 sequence (DNA): TGTGCCAGTAGTGGTGGACAGCCGTGGGGCAATGAGCAGTTCTTC. Full variable domain (rest looked up from reference TRBV19 and TRBJ2-1): DGGITQSPKYLFRKEGQNVTLSCEQNLNHDAMYWYRQDPGQGLRLIYYSQIVNDFQKGDIAEGYSVSREKKESFPLTVTSAQKNPTAFYLCASSGGQPWGNEQFFGPGTRLTVL.